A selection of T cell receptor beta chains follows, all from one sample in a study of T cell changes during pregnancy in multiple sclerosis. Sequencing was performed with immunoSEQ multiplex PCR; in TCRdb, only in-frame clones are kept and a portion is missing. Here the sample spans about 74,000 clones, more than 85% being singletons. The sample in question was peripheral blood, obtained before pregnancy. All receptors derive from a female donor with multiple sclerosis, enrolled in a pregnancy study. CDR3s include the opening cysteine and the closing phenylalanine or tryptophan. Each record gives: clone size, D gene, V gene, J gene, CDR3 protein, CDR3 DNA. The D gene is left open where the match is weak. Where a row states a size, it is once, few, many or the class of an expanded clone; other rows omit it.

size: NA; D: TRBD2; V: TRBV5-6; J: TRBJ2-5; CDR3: CASSPTSGETQYF; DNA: TGTGCCAGCAGCCCGACTAGCGGAGAGACCCAGTACTTC
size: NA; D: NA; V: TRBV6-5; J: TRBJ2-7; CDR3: CASSYSLDSAYEQYF; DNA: TGTGCCAGCAGTTACTCCCTGGATAGCGCCTACGAGCAGTACTTC
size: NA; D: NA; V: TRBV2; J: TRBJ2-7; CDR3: CASSGGDSYEQYF; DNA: TGTGCCAGCAGTGGGGGGGACAGTTACGAGCAGTACTTC
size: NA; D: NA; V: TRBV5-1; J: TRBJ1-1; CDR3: CASSSGFRTPEAFF; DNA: TGCGCCAGCAGCTCAGGGTTTCGGACACCTGAAGCTTTCTTT
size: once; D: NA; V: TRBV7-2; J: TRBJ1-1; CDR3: CASSFVAGMNTEAFF; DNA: TGTGCCAGCAGCTTTGTCGCAGGGATGAACACTGAAGCTTTCTTT
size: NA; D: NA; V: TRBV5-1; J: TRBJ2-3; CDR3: CASSVSGGDTQYF; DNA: TGCGCCAGCAGCGTATCCGGGGGAGATACGCAGTATTTT
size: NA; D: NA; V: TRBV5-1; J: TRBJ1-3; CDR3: CASSEQVPGNTIYF; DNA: TGCGCCAGCAGCGAACAGGTGCCTGGAAACACCATATATTTT
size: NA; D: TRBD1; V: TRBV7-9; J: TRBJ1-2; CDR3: CASSRDRAYYGYTF; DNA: TGTGCCAGCAGCCGGGACAGGGCTTACTATGGCTACACCTTC
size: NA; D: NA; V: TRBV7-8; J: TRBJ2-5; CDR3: CASSLDVVGGNF; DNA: TGTGCCAGCAGCTTAGACGTAGTTGGCGGGAACTTC
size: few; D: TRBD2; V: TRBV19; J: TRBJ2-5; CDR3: CASSILTSGGETQYF; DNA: TGTGCCAGTAGTATCCTGACTAGCGGGGGAGAGACCCAGTACTTC
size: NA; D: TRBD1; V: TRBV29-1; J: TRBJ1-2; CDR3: CSVEGAGDGYTF; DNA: TGCAGCGTAGAGGGGGCTGGGGATGGCTACACCTTC
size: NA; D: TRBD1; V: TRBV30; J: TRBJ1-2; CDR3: CAWSEGGASGYTF; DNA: TGTGCCTGGAGCGAAGGGGGCGCATCTGGCTACACCTTC
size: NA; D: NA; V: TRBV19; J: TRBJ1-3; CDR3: CASSIVGLTVIGNTIYF; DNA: TGTGCCAGTAGTATAGTCGGTTTGACAGTTATTGGAAACACCATATATTTT
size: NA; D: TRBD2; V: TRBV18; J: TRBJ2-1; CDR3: CASSPGPSGYNEQFF; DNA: TGTGCCAGCTCACCAGGGCCTAGCGGGTACAATGAGCAGTTCTTC
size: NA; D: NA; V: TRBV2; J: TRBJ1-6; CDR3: CASSEGGRGSPLHF; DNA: TGTGCCAGCAGTGAAGGGGGCCGGGGGTCACCCCTCCACTTT